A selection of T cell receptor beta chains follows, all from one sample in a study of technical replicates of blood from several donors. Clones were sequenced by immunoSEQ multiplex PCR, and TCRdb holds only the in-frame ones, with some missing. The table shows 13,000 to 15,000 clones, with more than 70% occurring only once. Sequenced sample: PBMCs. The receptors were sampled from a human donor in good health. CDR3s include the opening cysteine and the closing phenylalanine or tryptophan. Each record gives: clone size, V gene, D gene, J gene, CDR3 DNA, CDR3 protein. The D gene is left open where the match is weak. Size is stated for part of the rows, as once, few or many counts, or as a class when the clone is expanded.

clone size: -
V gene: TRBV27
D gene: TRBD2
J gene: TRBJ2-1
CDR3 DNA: TGTGCCAGCAGTTTAATAGTGGCTAGCGGGCCGTACAATGAGCAGTTCTTC
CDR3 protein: CASSLIVASGPYNEQFF

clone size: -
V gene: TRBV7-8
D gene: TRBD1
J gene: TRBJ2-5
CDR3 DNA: TGTGCCAGCAGCTTAGCAGGACAGGGATGGAGCGAACAAGAGACCCAGTACTTC
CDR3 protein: CASSLAGQGWSEQETQYF

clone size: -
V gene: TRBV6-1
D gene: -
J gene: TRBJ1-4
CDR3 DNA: TGTGCCAGCACTTACAGGGAGAGTAATGAAAAACTGTTTTTT
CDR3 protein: CASTYRESNEKLFF

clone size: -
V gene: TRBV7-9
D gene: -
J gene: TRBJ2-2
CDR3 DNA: TGTGCCAGCAGCTTAGTATTTGAGGTTGGGAGCCCTGGGACCGGGGAGCTGTTTTTT
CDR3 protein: CASSLVFEVGSPGTGELFF

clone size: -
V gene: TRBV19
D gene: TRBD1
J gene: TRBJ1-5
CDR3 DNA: TGTGCCAGTAGTATATTTGGGACAGAGAGCAATCAGCCCCAGCATTTT
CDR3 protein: CASSIFGTESNQPQHF

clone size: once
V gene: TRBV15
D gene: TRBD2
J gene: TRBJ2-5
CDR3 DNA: TGTGCCACCAGCAGAGACCAACTAGCGAGCCAAGAGACCCAGTACTTC
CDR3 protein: CATSRDQLASQETQYF

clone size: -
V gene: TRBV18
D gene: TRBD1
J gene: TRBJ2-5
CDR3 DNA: TGTGCCAGCTCACCAATTTCCGACAGGGGGCGAGAGACCCAGTACTTC
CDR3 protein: CASSPISDRGRETQYF

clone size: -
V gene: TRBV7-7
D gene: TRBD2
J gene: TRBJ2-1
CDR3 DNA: TGTGCCAGCAGCTTCCTAGCGGGGTCAAGTAATGAGCAGTTCTTC
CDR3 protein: CASSFLAGSSNEQFF

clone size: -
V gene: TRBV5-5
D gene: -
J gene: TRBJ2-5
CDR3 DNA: TGTGCCAGCAGCTTGCCCCGCACGGGGGTTTACGAGACCCAGTACTTC
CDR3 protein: CASSLPRTGVYETQYF

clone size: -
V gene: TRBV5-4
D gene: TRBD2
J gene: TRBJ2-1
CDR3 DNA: TGTGCCAGCAGCTTCGGGACTAGCGGGTCACACAATGAGCAGTTCTTC
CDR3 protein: CASSFGTSGSHNEQFF

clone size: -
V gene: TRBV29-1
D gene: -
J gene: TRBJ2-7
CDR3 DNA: TGCAGCGTGGTAGCGGTGGATTTTGAGCAGTACTTC
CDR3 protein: CSVVAVDFEQYF

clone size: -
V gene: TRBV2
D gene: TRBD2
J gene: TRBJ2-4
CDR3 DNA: TGTGCCAGCAGTGAACTGACTAGCGGGAAGAACATTCAGTACTTC
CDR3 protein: CASSELTSGKNIQYF

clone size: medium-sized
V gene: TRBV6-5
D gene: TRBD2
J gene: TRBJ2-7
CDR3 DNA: TGTGCCAGCGGACATAGCGGGGGGCTCGGCGAGCAGTACTTC
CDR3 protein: CASGHSGGLGEQYF

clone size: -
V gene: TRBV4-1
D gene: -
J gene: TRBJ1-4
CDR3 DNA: TGCGCCAGCAGCCAAGATTGGAGTGAAAAACTGTTTTTT
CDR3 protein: CASSQDWSEKLFF

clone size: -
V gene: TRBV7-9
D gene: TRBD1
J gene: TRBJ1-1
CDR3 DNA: TGTGCCAGCAGCGCACGGACAGGGGGCTTGCTGGATGCTTTCTTT
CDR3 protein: CASSARTGGLLDAFF

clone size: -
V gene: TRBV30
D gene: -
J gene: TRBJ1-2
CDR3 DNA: TGTGCCTGGAGGGGGCCACAGAGTGAAGGTGGCTACACCTTC
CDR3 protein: CAWRGPQSEGGYTF

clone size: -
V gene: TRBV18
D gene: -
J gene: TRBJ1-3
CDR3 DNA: TGTGCCAGCTCACCAAATCCTAGCTCTGGAAACACCATATATTTT
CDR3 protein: CASSPNPSSGNTIYF

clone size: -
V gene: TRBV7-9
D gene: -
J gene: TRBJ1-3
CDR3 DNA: TGTGCCAGCAGCCTGGACTACGCGGGTGGAAACACCATATATTTT
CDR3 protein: CASSLDYAGGNTIYF

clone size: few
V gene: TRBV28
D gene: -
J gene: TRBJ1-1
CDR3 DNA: TGTGCCAGCACCAGGACTGCGAACACTGAAGCTTTCTTT
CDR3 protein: CASTRTANTEAFF

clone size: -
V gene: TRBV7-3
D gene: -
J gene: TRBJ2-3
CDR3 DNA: TGTGCCAGCAGCTTAACAGGGGCGCGCCCAGATACGCAGTATTTT
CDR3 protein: CASSLTGARPDTQYF

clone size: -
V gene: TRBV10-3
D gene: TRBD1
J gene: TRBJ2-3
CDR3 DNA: TGTGCCATCAACAGGGGCGATACGCAGTATTTT
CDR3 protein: CAINRGDTQYF

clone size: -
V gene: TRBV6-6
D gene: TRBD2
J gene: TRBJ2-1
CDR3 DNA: TGTGCCAGCAGTTACTCGGGGACTAGCACCAGGGATGAGCAGTTCTTC
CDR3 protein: CASSYSGTSTRDEQFF